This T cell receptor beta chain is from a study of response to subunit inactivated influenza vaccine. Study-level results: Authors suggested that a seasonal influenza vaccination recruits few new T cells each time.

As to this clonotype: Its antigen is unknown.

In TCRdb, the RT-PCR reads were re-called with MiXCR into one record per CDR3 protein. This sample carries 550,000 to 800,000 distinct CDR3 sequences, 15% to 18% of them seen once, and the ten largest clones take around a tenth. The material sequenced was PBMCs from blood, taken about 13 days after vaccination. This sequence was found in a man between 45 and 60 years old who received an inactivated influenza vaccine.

The CDR3 DNA reads as TGTGCCAGCAGCTTAGGGGCTAGCGGGCAGTATTTT. Translating it yields CASSLGASGQYF. The V gene is TRBV11-2, the J gene TRBJ2-3; 7 bases fit TRBD2. Germline CDR1 and CDR2: SGHAT and FQNNGV. V lost 1 base, J lost 11 bases, and 3 bases stayed unmatched. The CDR3 is 12 amino acids. Filled out from reference TRBV11-2 and TRBJ2-3, the complete variable domain reads EAGVAQSPRYKIIEKRQSVAFWCNPISGHATLYWYQQILGQGPKLLIQFQNNGVVDDSQLPKDRFSAERLKGVDSTLKIQPAKLEDSAVYLCASSLGASGQYFGPGTRLTVL.